This T cell receptor (beta chain) was obtained from a study of CD8+CD57+ T cells in acquired aplastic anemia. Genomic DNA was employed as the template in profiling TCR beta VDJ and CDR3. TCRdb re-analysed the reads in MiXCR, keeping a single row per CDR3 protein. The repertoire holds about 58,000 distinct CDR3 sequences, with around 50% as singletons. Trimming shortened V by 5 bases and J by 7 bases, and 8 bases separated the two germline ends. The germline V gene encodes CDR1 PRHDT and CDR2 FYEKMQ (reference sequence). The CDR3 length is 11 residues. In patients chosen for sequencing, flow cytometry had shown CD8+CD57+ cell expansion. This clonotype was found many times.

This chain connects TRBV13 to TRBJ1-2; D not certain. The sequenced sample was sorted CD4+, CD8+, or CD8+CD57+ T cells (not recorded which) from PBMCs. This sequence was found in a human donor with aplastic anemia. The CDR3 nucleotides read TGTGCCAGCAGCCTTGGGGTTGGCTACACCTTC. Amino acid sequence: CASSLGVGYTF.